These T cell receptor beta chains were read from a single sample in a study of blood T cell repertoires in COVID-19. Sequencing used immunoSEQ multiplex PCR; TCRdb keeps in-frame clones, though not all of them. The sample holds about 200,000 clones; roughly 80% are singletons and the top ten take less than 9.5%. The sequenced sample consisted of peripheral blood. Receptors originate from a woman aged 55-75 years with COVID-19, enrolled during active disease. CDR3s include the opening cysteine and the closing phenylalanine or tryptophan. Fields, in order: D gene, clone size, J gene, V gene, CDR3 protein, CDR3 DNA. The D gene is left open where the match is weak. Size values are once, few and many counts, or a class for expanded clones, and some rows have none.

TRBD1,-,TRBJ2-3,TRBV28,CASTLSGGLTDTQYF,TGTGCCAGCACATTATCAGGGGGTCTGACAGATACGCAGTATTTT
-,-,TRBJ1-2,TRBV11-2,CASSQRSAGFGGNGYTF,TGTGCCAGCAGCCAGCGGTCTGCAGGGTTCGGAGGGAATGGCTACACCTTC
-,-,TRBJ1-5,TRBV19,CASSLGQGRGGPQHF,TGTGCCAGTAGCCTCGGTCAGGGAAGGGGGGGGCCCCAGCATTTT
-,-,TRBJ1-1,TRBV30,CAWRTKALGGTEAFF,TGTGCCTGGAGAACCAAGGCCTTGGGGGGCACTGAAGCTTTCTTT
-,-,TRBJ2-2,TRBV6-5,CASSYSEGKTGELFF,TGTGCCAGCAGTTACTCAGAGGGCAAGACCGGGGAGCTGTTTTTT
-,-,TRBJ1-5,TRBV5-1,CASSETGKSNQPQHF,TGCGCCAGCAGCGAAACGGGGAAGAGCAATCAGCCCCAGCATTTT
TRBD2,-,TRBJ2-7,TRBV2,CASVPGTSGSYEQYF,TGTGCCAGCGTGCCCGGGACTAGCGGTTCCTACGAGCAGTACTTC
TRBD2,-,TRBJ2-1,TRBV7-2,CASSLGLAGGNEQFF,TGTGCCAGCAGCTTGGGACTAGCGGGAGGTAATGAGCAGTTCTTC
-,-,TRBJ1-4,TRBV5-8,CASRIQALEKLFF,TGTGCCAGCAGGATCCAAGCACTGGAAAAACTGTTTTTT
TRBD1,-,TRBJ2-2,TRBV7-9,CASRGRTGELFF,TGTGCCAGTAGGGGGCGCACCGGGGAGCTGTTTTTT
TRBD1,-,TRBJ2-2,TRBV5-1,CASSLVVPGQGRDTGELFF,TGCGCCAGCAGCTTGGTAGTCCCGGGACAGGGTAGGGACACCGGGGAGCTGTTTTTT
TRBD2,-,TRBJ2-1,TRBV4-1,CASSQLGSGLTDNEQFF,TGCGCCAGCAGCCAATTGGGCTCGGGACTAACGGACAATGAGCAGTTCTTC
TRBD1,-,TRBJ1-2,TRBV10-3,CAITRDREARGYTF,TGTGCCATCACAAGGGACAGGGAAGCTCGTGGCTACACCTTC
TRBD1,-,TRBJ1-1,TRBV19,CASTRGRTEAFF,TGTGCCAGTACCAGGGGGCGGACTGAAGCTTTCTTT
TRBD1,-,TRBJ2-5,TRBV6-6,CASRQGGETQYF,TGTGCCAGCAGACAGGGGGGAGAGACCCAGTACTTC
TRBD1,-,TRBJ1-4,TRBV7-7,CASSLGTGTNEKLFF,TGTGCTAGCAGCCTCGGGACAGGGACTAATGAAAAACTGTTTTTT
-,-,TRBJ2-7,TRBV2,CASRTTSSRIEQYF,TGTGCCAGCAGGACCACTAGCTCCCGGATTGAGCAGTACTTC
-,-,TRBJ1-2,TRBV3-1/TRBV3-2,CASSQVGVRYGYTF,TGTGCCAGCAGCCAAGTGGGAGTAAGATATGGCTACACCTTC
TRBD1,-,TRBJ2-4,TRBV6-5,CASTDRVWGKYVQYF,TGTGCCAGCACCGACAGGGTATGGGGCAAATACGTTCAGTACTTC
-,-,TRBJ2-7,TRBV29-1,CSVRLGSYEQYF,TGCAGCGTTCGCCTCGGGTCCTACGAGCAGTACTTC
TRBD2,-,TRBJ2-2,TRBV10-3,CAISASGGDLGELFF,TGTGCCATCAGCGCTAGCGGGGGGGATCTGGGGGAGCTGTTTTTT
TRBD1,-,TRBJ2-6,TRBV4-1,CASSQDDQGARPGANVLTF,TGCGCCAGCAGCCAAGATGACCAGGGGGCGAGGCCTGGGGCCAACGTCCTGACTTTC
TRBD2,-,TRBJ2-1,TRBV5-8,CASSLALLAGGHNEQFF,TGTGCCAGCAGCTTGGCCTTACTAGCGGGAGGGCACAATGAGCAGTTCTTC
TRBD1,once,TRBJ1-1,TRBV19,CASSRTGDRGSAFF,TGTGCCAGTAGTAGAACGGGCGACAGGGGTAGTGCTTTCTTT
TRBD1,-,TRBJ2-7,TRBV7-2,CASSSDRGRSIREQYF,TGTGCCAGCAGCTCAGACAGGGGGAGGAGTATACGAGAGCAGTACTTC
-,-,TRBJ2-3,TRBV11-2,CASSEIQARGDTQYF,TGTGCCAGCAGCGAAATCCAGGCCCGTGGCGATACGCAGTATTTT
-,-,TRBJ2-7,TRBV6-5,CASKEQGVTYEQYF,TGTGCCAGCAAGGAACAGGGTGTAACCTACGAGCAGTACTTC